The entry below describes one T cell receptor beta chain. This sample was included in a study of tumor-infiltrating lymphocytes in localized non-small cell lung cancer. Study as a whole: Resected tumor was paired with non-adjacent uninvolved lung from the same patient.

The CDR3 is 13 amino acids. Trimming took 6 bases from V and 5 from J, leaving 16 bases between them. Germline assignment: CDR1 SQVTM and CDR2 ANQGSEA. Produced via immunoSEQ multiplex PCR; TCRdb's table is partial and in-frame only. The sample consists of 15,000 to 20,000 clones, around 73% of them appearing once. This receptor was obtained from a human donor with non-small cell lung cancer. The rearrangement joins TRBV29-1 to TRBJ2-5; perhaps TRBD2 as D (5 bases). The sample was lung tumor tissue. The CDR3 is CSVSHGVGETQYF. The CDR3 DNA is TGCAGCGTCTCCCACGGGGTAGGGGAGACCCAGTACTTC.